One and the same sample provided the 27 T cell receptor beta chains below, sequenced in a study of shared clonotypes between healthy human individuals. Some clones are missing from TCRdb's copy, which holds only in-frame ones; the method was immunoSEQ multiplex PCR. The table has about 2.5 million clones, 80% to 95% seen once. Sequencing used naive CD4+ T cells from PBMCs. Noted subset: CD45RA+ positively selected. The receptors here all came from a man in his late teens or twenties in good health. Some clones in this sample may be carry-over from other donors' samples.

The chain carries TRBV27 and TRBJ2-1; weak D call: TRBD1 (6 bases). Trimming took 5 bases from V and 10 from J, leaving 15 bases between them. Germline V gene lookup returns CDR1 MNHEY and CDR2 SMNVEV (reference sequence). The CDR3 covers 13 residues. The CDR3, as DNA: TGTGCCAGCAGTGTATACGGACAGAACGAGCAGTTCTTC. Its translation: CASSVYGQNEQFF.

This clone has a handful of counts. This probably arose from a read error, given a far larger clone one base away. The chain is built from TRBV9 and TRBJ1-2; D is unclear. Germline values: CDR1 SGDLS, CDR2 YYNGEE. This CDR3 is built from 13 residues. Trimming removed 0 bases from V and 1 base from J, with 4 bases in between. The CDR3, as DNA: TGTGCCAGCAGCGTAGACAATAACTATGGCTACACCTTC. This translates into CASSVDNNYGYTF.

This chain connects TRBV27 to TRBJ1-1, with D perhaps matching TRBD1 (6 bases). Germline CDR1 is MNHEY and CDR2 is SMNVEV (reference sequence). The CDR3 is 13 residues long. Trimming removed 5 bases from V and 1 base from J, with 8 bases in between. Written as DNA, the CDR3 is TGTGCCAGCAGTGAGGACAGGAACACTGAAGCTTTCTTT. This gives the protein CASSEDRNTEAFF.

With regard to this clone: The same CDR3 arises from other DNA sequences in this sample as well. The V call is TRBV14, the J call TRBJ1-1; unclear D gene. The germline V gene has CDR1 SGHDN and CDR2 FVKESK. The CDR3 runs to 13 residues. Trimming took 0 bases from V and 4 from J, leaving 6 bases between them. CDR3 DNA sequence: TGTGCCAGCAGCCAAGATTTGGGCACTGAAGCTTTCTTT. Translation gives CASSQDLGTEAFF.

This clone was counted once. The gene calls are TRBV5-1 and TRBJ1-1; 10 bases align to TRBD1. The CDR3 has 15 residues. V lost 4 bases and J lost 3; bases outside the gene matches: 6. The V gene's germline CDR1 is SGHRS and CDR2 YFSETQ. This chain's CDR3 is CASSGTGTGDTEAFF. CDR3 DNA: TGCGCCAGCAGCGGAACCGGGACAGGGGACACTGAAGCTTTCTTT.

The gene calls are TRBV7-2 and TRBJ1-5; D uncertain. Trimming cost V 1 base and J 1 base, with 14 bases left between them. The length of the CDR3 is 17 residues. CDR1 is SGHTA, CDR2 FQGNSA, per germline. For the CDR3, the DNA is TGTGCCAGCAGCTTAGTGGGTTCGGGCCTGAGCAATCAGCCCCAGCATTTT. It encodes CASSLVGSGLSNQPQHF.

The CDR3 reads CASSHTGGVGYTF. The CDR3 bases are TGTGCCAGCAGCCACACAGGGGGGGTTGGCTACACCTTC. V usage is TRBV5-8 and J usage is TRBJ1-2; 8 bases line up with TRBD1. The CDR3 sequence is 13 residues long. Germline V lookup: CDR1 SGHTS, CDR2 YDEGEE. V lost 4 bases and J lost 7; bases outside the gene matches: 6.

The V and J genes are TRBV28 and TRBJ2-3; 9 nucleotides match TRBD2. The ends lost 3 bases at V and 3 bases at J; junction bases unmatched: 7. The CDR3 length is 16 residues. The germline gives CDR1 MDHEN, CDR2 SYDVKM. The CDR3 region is CASSFYRTSVTDTQYF. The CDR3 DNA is TGTGCCAGCAGTTTTTATAGGACTAGCGTAACAGATACGCAGTATTTT. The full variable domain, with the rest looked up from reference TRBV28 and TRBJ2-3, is DVKVTQSSRYLVKRTGEKVFLECVQDMDHENMFWYRQDPGLGLRLIYFSYDVKMKEKGDIPEGYSVSREKKERFSLILESASTNQTSMYLCASSFYRTSVTDTQYFGPGTRLTVL.

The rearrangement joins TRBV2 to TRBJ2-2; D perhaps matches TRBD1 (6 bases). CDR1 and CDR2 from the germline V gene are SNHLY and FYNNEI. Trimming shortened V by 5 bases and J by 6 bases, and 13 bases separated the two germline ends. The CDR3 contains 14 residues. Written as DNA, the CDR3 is TGTGCCAGCAGTTTGGACAGAAGTGCCGGGGAGCTGTTTTTT. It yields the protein CASSLDRSAGELFF.

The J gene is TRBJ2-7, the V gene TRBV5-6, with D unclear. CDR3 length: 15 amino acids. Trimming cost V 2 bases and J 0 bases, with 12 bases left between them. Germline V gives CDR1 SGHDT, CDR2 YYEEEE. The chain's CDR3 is CASSFPGFPSYEQYF. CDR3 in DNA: TGTGCCAGCAGCTTTCCCGGTTTCCCCTCCTACGAGCAGTACTTC.

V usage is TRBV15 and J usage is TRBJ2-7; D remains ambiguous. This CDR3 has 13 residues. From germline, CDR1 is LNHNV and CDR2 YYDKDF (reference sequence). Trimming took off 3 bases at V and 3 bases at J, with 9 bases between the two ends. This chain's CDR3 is CATSSGRVYEQYF. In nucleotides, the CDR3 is TGTGCCACCAGCAGTGGACGGGTCTACGAGCAGTACTTC. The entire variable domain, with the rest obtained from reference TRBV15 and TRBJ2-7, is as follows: DAMVIQNPRYQVTQFGKPVTLSCSQTLNHNVMYWYQQKSSQAPKLLFHYYDKDFNNEADTPDNFQSRRPNTSFCFLDIRSPGLGDTAMYLCATSSGRVYEQYFGPGTRLTVT.

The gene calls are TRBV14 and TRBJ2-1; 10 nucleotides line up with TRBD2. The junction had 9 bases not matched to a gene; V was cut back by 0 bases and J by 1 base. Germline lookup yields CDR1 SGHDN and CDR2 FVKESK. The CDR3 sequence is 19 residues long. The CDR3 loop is CASSQDGPTAGGSYNEQFF. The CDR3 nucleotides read TGTGCCAGCAGCCAAGATGGGCCAACAGCGGGAGGGTCCTACAATGAGCAGTTCTTC.

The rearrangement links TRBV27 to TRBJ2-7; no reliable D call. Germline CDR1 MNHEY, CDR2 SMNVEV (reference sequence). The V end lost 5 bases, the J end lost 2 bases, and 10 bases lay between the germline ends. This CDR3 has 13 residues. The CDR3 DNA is TGTGCCAGCAGTCCCCATCTTGCCTACGAGCAGTACTTC. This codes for CASSPHLAYEQYF.

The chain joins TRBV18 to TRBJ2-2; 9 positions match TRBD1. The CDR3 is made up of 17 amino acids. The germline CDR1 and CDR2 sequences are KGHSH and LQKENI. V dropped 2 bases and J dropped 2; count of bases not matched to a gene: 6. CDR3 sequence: CASSPLRTGVNTGELFF. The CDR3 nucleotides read TGTGCCAGCTCACCATTGAGGACAGGGGTTAACACCGGGGAGCTGTTTTTT.

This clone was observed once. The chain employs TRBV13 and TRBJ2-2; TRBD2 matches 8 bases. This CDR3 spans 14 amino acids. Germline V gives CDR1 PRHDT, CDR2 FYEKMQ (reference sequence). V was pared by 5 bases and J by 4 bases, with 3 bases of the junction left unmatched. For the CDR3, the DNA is TGTGCCAGCAGCCCCGGGACTAGCACCGGGGAGCTGTTTTTT. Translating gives CASSPGTSTGELFF. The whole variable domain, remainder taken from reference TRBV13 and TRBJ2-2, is AAGVIQSPRHLIKEKRETATLKCYPIPRHDTVYWYQQGPGQDPQFLISFYEKMQSDKGSIPDRFSAQQFSDYHSELNMSSLELGDSALYFCASSPGTSTGELFFGEGSRLTVL.

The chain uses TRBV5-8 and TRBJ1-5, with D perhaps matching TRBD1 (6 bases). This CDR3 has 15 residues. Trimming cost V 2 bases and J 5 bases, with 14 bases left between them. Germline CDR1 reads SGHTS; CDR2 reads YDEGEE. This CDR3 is CASSLGGLGDQPQHF. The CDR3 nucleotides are TGTGCCAGCAGCTTAGGGGGGCTAGGGGATCAGCCCCAGCATTTT.

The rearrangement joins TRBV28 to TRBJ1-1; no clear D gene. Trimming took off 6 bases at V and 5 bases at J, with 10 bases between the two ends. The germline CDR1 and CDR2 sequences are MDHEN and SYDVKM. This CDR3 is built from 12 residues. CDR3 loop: CASSPQVTEAFF. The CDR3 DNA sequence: TGTGCCAGCAGCCCTCAAGTGACTGAAGCTTTCTTT. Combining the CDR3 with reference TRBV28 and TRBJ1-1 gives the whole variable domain DVKVTQSSRYLVKRTGEKVFLECVQDMDHENMFWYRQDPGLGLRLIYFSYDVKMKEKGDIPEGYSVSREKKERFSLILESASTNQTSMYLCASSPQVTEAFFGQGTRLTVV.

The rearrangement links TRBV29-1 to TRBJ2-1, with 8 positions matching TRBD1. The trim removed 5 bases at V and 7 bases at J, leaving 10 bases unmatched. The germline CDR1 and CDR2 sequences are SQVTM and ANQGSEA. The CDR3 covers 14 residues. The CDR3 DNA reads TGCAGCGTTTCGGAGCAGGGGGCGCTTAATGAGCAGTTCTTC. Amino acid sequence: CSVSEQGALNEQFF.

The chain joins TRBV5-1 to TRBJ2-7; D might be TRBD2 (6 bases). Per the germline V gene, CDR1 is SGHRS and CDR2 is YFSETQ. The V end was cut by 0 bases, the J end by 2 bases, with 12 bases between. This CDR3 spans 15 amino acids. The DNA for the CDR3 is TGCGCCAGCAGCTTGGAAACGGCTAGCGCCTACGAGCAGTACTTC. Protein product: CASSLETASAYEQYF.

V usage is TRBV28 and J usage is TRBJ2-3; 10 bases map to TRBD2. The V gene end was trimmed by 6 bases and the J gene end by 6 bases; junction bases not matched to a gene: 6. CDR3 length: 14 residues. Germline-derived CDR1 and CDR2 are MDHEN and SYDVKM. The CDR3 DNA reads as TGTGCCAGCAGGAGCGGGAGGGTTTGGGATACGCAGTATTTT. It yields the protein CASRSGRVWDTQYF.

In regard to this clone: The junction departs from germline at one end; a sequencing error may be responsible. As DNA, the CDR3 is TGTGCCAGCAGCCTTGGGACAGGGAATGGCTACGCCTTC. This codes for CASSLGTGNGYAF. This sequence joins TRBV9 and TRBJ1-2; TRBD1 aligns across 9 bases. Germline V lookup: CDR1 SGDLS, CDR2 YYNGEE. CDR3 length: 13 residues.

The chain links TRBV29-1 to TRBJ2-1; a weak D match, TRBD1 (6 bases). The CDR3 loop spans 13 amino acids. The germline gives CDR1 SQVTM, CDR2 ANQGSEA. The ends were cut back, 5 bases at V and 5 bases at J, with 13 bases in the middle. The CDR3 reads CSVTGTIDNEQFF. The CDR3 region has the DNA TGCAGCGTTACCGGGACAATCGACAATGAGCAGTTCTTC.

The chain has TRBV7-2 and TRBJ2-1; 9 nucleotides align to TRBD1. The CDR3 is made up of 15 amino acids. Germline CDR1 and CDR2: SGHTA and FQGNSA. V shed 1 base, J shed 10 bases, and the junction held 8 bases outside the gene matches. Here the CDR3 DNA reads TGTGCCAGCAGCTTAGTAACCGGGACAGGGTTCGAGCAGTTCTTC. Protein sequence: CASSLVTGTGFEQFF.

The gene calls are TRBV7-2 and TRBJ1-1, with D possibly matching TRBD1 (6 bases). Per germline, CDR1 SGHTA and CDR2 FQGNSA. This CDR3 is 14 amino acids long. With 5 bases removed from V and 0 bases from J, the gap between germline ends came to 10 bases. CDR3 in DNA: TGTGCCAGCAGCCCACAGGGCTTGAACACTGAAGCTTTCTTT. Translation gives CASSPQGLNTEAFF.

As DNA, the CDR3 is TGTGCCAGCACAAGGACTAGCGGGAGGGCTGAGACCCAGTACTTC. This translates into CASTRTSGRAETQYF. The rearrangement joins TRBV9 to TRBJ2-5; 15 nucleotides align to TRBD2. The CDR3 contains 15 residues. CDR1 is SGDLS and CDR2 is YYNGEE in the germline V gene. The ends lost 6 bases at V and 5 bases at J; junction bases unmatched: 5.

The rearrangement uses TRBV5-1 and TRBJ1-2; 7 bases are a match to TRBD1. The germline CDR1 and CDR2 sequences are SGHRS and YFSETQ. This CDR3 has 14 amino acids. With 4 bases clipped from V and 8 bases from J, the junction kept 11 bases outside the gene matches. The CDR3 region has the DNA TGCGCCAGCAGCCGGGAACCGACAGGGCCCGGCTACACCTTC. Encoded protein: CASSREPTGPGYTF.

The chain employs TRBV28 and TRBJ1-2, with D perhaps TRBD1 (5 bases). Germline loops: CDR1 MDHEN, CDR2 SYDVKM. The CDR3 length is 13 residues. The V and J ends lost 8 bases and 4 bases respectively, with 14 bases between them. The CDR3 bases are TGTGCCAGCGGGGTGGGACGGGTCTATGGCTACACCTTC. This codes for CASGVGRVYGYTF.